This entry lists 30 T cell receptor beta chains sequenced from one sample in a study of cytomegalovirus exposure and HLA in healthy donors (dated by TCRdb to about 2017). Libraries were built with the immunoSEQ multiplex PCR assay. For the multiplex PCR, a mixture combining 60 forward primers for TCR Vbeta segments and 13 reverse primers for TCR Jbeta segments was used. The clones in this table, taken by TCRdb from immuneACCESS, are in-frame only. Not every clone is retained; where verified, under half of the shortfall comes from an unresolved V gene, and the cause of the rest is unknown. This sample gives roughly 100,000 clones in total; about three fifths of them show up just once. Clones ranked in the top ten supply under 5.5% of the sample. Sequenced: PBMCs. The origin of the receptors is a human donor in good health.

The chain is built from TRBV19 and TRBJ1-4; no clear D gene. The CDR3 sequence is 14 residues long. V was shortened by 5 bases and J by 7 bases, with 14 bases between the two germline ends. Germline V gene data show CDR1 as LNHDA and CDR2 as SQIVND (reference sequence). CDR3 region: CASSLVGNSEKLFF. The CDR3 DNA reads TGTGCCAGTAGTTTGGTGGGCAACAGTGAAAAACTGTTTTTT. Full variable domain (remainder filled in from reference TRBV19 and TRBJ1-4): DGGITQSPKYLFRKEGQNVTLSCEQNLNHDAMYWYRQDPGQGLRLIYYSQIVNDFQKGDIAEGYSVSREKKESFPLTVTSAQKNPTAFYLCASSLVGNSEKLFFGSGTQLSVL.

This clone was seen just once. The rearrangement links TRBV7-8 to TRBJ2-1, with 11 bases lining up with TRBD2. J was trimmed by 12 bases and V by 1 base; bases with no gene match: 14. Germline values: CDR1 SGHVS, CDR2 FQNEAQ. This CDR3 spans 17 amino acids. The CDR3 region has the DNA TGTGCCAGCAGCTTAGGTAGACTAGCGGGATCCAACAGGGCGCAGTTCTTC. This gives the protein CASSLGRLAGSNRAQFF.

Here the CDR3 reads CASGQEGSGNTIYF. CDR3 in DNA: TGTGCCAGCGGACAGGAGGGATCTGGAAACACCATATATTTT. The rearrangement joins TRBV28 to TRBJ1-3; 7 bases are shared with TRBD1. V lost 8 bases and J lost 1; bases outside the gene matches: 5. The CDR3 loop spans 14 amino acids. Germline V lookup: CDR1 MDHEN, CDR2 SYDVKM. Full variable domain (rest looked up from reference TRBV28 and TRBJ1-3): DVKVTQSSRYLVKRTGEKVFLECVQDMDHENMFWYRQDPGLGLRLIYFSYDVKMKEKGDIPEGYSVSREKKERFSLILESASTNQTSMYLCASGQEGSGNTIYFGEGSWLTVV.

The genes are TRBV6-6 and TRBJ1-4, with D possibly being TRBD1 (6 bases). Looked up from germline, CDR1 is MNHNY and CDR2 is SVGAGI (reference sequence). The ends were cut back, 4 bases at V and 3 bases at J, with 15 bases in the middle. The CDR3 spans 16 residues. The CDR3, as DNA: TGTGCCAGCAGTTCGAATTCAGGGGTCGCTAATGAAAAACTGTTTTTT. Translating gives CASSSNSGVANEKLFF.

The CDR3: CASSPRQGADEQYF. The CDR3 coding sequence is TGTGCCAGCAGCCCCCGTCAGGGGGCCGACGAGCAGTACTTC. The rearrangement links TRBV7-8 to TRBJ2-7; TRBD1 aligns across 8 bases. Germline assignment: CDR1 SGHVS and CDR2 FQNEAQ. The CDR3 consists of 14 residues. The J segment lost 5 bases and the V segment lost 5 bases, leaving 8 bases of the junction unmatched.

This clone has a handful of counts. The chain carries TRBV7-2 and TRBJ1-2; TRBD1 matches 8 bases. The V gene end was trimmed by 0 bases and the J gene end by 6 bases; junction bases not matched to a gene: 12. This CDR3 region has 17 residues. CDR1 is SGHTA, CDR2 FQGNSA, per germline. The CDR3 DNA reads TGTGCCAGCAGCTTAGCGGGGGGGACAGGCGTGATGGATGGCTACACCTTC. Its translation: CASSLAGGTGVMDGYTF.

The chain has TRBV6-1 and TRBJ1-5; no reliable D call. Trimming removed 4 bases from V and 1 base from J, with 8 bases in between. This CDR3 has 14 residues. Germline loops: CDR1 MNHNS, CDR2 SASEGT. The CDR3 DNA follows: TGTGCCAGCAGTGGGGCCTGGAGCAATCAGCCCCAGCATTTT. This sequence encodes CASSGAWSNQPQHF.

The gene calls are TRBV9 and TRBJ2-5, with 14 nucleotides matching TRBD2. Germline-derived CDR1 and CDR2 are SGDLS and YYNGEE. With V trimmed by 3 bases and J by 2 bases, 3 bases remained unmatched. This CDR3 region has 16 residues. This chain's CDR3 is CASSERLAGGQETQYF. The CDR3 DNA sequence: TGTGCCAGCAGCGAGAGACTAGCGGGAGGGCAAGAGACCCAGTACTTC.

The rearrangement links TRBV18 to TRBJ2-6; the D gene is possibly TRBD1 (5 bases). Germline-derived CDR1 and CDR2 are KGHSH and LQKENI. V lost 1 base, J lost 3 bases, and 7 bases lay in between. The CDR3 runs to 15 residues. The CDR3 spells CASSPQGYGANVLTF. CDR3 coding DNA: TGTGCCAGCTCACCACAGGGGTATGGGGCCAACGTCCTGACTTTC.

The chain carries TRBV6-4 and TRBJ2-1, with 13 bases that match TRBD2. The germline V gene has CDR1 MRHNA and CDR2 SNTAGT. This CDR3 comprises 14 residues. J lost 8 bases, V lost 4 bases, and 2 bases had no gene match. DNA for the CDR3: TGTGCCAGCAGTGTCACTAGCGGGAGGGATGAGCAGTTCTTC. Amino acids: CASSVTSGRDEQFF.

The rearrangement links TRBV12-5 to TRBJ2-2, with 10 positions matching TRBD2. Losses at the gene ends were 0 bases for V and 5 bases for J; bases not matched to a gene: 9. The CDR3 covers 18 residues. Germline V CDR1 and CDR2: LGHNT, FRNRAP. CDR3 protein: CASGLVLDSGRGTGELFF. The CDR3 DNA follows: TGTGCTAGTGGTTTGGTACTCGACAGCGGGAGGGGAACCGGGGAGCTGTTTTTT.

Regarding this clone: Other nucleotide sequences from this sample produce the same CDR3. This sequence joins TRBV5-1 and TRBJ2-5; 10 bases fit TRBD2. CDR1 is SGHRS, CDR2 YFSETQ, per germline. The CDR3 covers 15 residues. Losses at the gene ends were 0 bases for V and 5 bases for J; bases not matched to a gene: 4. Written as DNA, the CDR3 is TGCGCCAGCAGCTTGGCTAGCGGGAGCACTGAGACCCAGTACTTC. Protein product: CASSLASGSTETQYF.

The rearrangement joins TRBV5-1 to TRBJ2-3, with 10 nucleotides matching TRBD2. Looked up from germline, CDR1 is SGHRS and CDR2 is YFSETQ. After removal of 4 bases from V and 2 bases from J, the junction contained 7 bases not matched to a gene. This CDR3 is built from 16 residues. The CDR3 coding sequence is TGCGCCAGCAGCCTAATAGCGGGAGGAACCACAGATACGCAGTATTTT. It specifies CASSLIAGGTTDTQYF.

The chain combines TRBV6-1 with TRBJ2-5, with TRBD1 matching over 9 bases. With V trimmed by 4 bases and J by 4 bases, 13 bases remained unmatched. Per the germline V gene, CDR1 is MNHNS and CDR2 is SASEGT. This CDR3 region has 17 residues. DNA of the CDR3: TGTGCCAGCAGTGGGACAAACAGGGGGCGGAACCGAGAGACCCAGTACTTC. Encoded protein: CASSGTNRGRNRETQYF.

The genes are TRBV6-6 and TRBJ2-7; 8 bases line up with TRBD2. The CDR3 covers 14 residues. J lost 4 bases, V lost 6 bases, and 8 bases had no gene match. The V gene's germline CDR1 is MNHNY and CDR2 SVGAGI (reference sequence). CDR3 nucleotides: TGTGCCAGCAGCCCCCTAGCGGGTGCATACGAGCAGTACTTC. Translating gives CASSPLAGAYEQYF.

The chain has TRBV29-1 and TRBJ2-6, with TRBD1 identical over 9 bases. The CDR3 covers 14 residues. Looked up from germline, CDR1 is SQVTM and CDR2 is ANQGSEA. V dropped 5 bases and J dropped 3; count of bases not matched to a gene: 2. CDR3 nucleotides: TGCAGCGTTACAGGGGGCAGTGGGGCCAACGTCCTGACTTTC. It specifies CSVTGGSGANVLTF.

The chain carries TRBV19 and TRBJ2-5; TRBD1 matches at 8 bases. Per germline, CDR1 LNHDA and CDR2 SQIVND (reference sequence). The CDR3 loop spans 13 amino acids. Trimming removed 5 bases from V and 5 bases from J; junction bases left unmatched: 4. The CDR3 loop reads CASSLTGGETQYF. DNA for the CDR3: TGTGCCAGTAGTCTCACAGGGGGGGAGACCCAGTACTTC.

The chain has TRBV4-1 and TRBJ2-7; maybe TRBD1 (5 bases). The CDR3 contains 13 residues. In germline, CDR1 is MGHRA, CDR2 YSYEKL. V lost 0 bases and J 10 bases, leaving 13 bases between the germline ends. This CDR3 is CASSQDGRQGQYF. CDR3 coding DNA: TGCGCCAGCAGCCAAGATGGCCGCCAGGGTCAGTACTTC.

This CDR3 is CASSHSLSSSGANVLTF. The CDR3 DNA follows: TGCGCCAGCAGTCATTCACTCTCGAGCTCTGGGGCCAACGTCCTGACTTTC. The chain couples TRBV23-1 to TRBJ2-6, with unresolved D. TRBV23-1 belongs to the ORF category, with a function that is uncertain. V lost 3 bases to trimming and J lost 0 bases, with 12 bases between them. The CDR3 is 17 residues long.

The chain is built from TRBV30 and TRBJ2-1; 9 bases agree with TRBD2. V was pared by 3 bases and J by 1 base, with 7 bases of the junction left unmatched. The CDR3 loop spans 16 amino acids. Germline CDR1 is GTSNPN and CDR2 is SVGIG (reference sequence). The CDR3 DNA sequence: TGTGCCTGGAGACGGAGAACTAGCGGGTCCTACAATGAGCAGTTCTTC. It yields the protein CAWRRRTSGSYNEQFF.

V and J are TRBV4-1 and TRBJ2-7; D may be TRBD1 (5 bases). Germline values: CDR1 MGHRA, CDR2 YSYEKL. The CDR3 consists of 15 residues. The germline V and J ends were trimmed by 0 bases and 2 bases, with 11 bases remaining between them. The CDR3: CASSQDRGDPYEQYF. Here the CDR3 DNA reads TGCGCCAGCAGCCAAGATAGGGGCGATCCCTACGAGCAGTACTTC.

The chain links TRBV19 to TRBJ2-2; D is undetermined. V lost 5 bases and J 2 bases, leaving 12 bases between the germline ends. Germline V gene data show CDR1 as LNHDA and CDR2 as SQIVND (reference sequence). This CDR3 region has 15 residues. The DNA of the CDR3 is TGTGCCAGTAGTGCCTTAGCAGATAACACCGGGGAGCTGTTTTTT. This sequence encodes CASSALADNTGELFF.

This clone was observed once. CDR3 sequence: CASSAWTVNTGELFF. The CDR3 DNA follows: TGTGCCAGCAGTGCATGGACAGTCAACACCGGGGAGCTGTTTTTT. The V gene is TRBV6-1, the J gene TRBJ2-2, with D possibly TRBD1 on 6 matching bases. Germline loops: CDR1 MNHNS, CDR2 SASEGT. This CDR3 has 15 amino acids. V shed 4 bases and J shed 2 bases, with 11 bases lying between them.

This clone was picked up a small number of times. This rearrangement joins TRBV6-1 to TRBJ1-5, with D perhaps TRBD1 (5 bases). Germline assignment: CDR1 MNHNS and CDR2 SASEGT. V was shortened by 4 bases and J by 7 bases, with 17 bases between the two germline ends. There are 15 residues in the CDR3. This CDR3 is CASSGSGLGQQPQHF. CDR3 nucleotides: TGTGCCAGCAGTGGCTCAGGGCTAGGACAACAGCCCCAGCATTTT.

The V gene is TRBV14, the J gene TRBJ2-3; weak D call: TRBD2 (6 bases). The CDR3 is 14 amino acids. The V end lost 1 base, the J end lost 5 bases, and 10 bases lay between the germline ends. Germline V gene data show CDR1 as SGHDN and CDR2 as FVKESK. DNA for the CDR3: TGTGCCAGCAGCCAAGTGCCGGGGGTAGATACGCAGTATTTT. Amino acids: CASSQVPGVDTQYF.

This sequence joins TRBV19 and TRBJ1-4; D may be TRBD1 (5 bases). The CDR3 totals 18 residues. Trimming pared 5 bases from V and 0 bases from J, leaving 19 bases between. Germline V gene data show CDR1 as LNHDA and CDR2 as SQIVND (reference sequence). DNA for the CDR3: TGTGCCAGTAGTCCTGTCCCGGGGGGATACGCAACTAATGAAAAACTGTTTTTT. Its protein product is CASSPVPGGYATNEKLFF. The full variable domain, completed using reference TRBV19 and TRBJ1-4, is DGGITQSPKYLFRKEGQNVTLSCEQNLNHDAMYWYRQDPGQGLRLIYYSQIVNDFQKGDIAEGYSVSREKKESFPLTVTSAQKNPTAFYLCASSPVPGGYATNEKLFFGSGTQLSVL.

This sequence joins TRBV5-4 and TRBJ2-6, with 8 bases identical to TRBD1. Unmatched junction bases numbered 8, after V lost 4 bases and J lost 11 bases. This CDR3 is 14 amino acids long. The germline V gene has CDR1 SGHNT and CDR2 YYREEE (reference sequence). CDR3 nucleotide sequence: TGTGCCAGCAGCGCCGGGACAGGAAGGGACGTCCTGACTTTC. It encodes CASSAGTGRDVLTF.

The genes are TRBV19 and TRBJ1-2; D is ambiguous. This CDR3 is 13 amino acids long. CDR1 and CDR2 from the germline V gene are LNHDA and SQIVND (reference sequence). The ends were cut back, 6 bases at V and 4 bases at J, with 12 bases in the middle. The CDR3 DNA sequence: TGTGCCAGTAGAACACAAAGTTTCTATGGCTACACCTTC. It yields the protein CASRTQSFYGYTF.

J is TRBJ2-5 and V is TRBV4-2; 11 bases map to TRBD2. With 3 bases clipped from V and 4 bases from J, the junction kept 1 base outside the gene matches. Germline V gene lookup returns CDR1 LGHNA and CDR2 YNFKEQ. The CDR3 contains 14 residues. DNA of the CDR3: TGTGCCAGCAGCCACGGACTAGCGGGAGAGACCCAGTACTTC. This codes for CASSHGLAGETQYF.

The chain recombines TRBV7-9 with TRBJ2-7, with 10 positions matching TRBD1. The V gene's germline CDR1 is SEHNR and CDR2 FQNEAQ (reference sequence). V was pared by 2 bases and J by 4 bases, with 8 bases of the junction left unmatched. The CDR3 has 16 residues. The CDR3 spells CASSLYRQGASYEQYF. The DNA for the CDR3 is TGTGCCAGCAGCTTATATCGACAGGGGGCCAGTTACGAGCAGTACTTC.